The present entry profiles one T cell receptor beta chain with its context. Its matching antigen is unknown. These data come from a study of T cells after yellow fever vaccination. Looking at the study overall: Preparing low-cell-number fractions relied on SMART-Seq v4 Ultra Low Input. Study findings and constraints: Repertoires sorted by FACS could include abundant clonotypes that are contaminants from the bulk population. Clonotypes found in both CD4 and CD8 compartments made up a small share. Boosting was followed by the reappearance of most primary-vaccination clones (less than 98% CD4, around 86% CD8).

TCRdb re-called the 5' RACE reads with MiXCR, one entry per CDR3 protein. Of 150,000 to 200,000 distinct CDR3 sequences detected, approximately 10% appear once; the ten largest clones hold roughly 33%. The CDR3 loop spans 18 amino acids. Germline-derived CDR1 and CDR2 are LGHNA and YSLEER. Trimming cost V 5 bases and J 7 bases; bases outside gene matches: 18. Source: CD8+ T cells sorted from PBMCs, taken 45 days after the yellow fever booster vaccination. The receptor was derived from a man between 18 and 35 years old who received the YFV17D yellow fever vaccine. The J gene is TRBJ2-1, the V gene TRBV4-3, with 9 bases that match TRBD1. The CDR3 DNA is TGCGCCAGCAGCTGGATGGCGTTCGGACAGGGGAGTAGGAATGAGCAGTTCTTC. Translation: CASSWMAFGQGSRNEQFF.